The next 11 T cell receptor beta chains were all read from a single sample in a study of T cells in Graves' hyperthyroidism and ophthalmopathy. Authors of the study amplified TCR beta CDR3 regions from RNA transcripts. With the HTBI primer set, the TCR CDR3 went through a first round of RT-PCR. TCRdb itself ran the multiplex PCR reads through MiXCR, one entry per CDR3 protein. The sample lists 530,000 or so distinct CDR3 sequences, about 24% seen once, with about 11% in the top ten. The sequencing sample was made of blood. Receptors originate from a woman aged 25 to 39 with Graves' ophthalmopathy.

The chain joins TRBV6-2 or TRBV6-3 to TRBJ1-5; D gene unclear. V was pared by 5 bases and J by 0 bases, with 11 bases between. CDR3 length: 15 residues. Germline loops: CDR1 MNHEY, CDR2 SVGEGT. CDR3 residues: CASSPLGRSNQPQHF. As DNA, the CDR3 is TGTGCCAGCAGTCCCCTAGGACGTAGCAATCAGCCCCAGCATTTT.

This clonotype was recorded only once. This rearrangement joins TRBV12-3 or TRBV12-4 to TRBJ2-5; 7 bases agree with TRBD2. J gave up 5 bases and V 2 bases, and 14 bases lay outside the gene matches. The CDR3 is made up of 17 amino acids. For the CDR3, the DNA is TGTGCCAGCAGTTTAACGGGTATCGGGGGGACGACGGAGACCCAGTACTTC. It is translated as CASSLTGIGGTTETQYF.

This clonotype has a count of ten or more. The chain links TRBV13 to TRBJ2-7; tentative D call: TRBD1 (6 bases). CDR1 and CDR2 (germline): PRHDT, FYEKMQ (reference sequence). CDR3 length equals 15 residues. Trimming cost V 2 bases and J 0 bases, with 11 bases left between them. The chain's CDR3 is CASSLNQGISYEQYF. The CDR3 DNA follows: TGTGCCAGCAGCTTAAATCAGGGGATCTCCTACGAGCAGTACTTC.

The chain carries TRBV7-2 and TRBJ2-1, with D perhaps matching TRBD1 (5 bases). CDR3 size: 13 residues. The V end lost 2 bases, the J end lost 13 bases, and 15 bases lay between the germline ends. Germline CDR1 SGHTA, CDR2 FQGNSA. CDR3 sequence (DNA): TGTGCCAGCAGCTTATTAGACGGCAGGGCCCAGTTCTTC. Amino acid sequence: CASSLLDGRAQFF.

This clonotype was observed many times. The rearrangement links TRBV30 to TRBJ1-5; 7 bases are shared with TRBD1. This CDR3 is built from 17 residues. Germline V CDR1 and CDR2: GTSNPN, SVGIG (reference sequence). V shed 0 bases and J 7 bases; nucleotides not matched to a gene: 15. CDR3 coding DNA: TGTGCCTGGAGTGTATCGCCTCTCAGGGGGATGGGGCAGCCCCAGCATTTT. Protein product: CAWSVSPLRGMGQPQHF.

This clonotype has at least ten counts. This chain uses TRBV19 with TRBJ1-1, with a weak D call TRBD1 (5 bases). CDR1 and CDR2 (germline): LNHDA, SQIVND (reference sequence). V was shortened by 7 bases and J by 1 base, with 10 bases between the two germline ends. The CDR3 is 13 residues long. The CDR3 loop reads CASKAGKNTEAFF. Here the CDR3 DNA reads TGTGCCAGTAAAGCAGGGAAGAACACTGAAGCTTTCTTT.

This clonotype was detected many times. The DNA of the CDR3 is TGTGCCAGCAGTTACTCCAGTCGGGGGTCTGGCTATGGCTACACCTTC. This gives the protein CASSYSSRGSGYGYTF. The V and J genes are TRBV6-5 and TRBJ1-2, with D perhaps matching TRBD1 (5 bases). Trimming shortened V by 0 bases and J by 4 bases, and 15 bases separated the two germline ends. This CDR3 spans 16 amino acids. CDR1 MNHEY and CDR2 SVGAGI come from the germline V gene.

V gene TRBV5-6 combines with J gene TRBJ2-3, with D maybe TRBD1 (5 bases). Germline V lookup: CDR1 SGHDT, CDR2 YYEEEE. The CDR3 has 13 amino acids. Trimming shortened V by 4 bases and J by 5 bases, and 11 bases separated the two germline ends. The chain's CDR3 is CASSPTGLDTQYF. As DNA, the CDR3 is TGTGCCAGCAGCCCAACAGGTTTAGATACGCAGTATTTT.

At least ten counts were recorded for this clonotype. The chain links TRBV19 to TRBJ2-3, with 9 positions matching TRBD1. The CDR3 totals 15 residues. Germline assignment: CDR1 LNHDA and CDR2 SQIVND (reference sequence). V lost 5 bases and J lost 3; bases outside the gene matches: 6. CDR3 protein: CASSLGTGWTDTQYF. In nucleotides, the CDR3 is TGTGCCAGTAGTCTCGGGACAGGGTGGACAGATACGCAGTATTTT.

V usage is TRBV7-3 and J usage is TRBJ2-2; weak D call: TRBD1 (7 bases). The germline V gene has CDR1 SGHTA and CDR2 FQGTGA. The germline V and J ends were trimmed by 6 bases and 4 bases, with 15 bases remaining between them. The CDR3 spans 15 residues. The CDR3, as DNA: TGTGCCAGCAGTCCCGACAGGGAGGCCACCGGGGAGCTGTTTTTT. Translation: CASSPDREATGELFF.

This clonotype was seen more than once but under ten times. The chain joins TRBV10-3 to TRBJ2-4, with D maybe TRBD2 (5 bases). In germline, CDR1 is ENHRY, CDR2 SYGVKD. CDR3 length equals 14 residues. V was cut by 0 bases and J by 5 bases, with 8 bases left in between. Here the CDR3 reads CAISESREQNIQYF. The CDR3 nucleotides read TGTGCCATCAGTGAGTCGAGGGAACAAAACATTCAGTACTTC.